Below are 9 T cell receptor beta chains sequenced from a single sample in a study of identical twins' blood T cells (dated by TCRdb to 2013 to 2014). Library prep was done by 5' RACE. Sequenced on an Illumina Genome Analyzer IIx. The public reads were quality trimmed at Q25 with fastp and then assembled into clones with MiXCR by TCRdb, keeping productive beta chains. Rows with one shared CDR3 protein collapse into an entry with the most common genes and DNA. This sample holds a few hundred thousand distinct CDR3 sequences; about 28% were observed only once. Together, the top ten hold roughly 6.1% of the sample. Specimen: PBMCs. The receptors originated from a woman aged 18 to 55 in good health.

The chain carries TRBV2 and TRBJ1-6, with D perhaps TRBD1 (6 bases). V was cut by 7 bases and J by 7 bases, with 14 bases left in between. The germline CDR1 and CDR2 sequences are SNHLY and FYNNEI. The CDR3 is 14 residues long. CDR3 residues: CASNLDGTNSPLHF. For the CDR3, the DNA is TGTGCCAGCAACCTAGACGGGACAAATTCACCCCTCCACTTT.

This clonotype was counted many times. V gene TRBV2 combines with J gene TRBJ1-3, with D hard to call. Trimming left V 6 bases short and J 4 bases short, with 7 bases between. CDR1 is SNHLY and CDR2 is FYNNEI in the germline V gene. CDR3 length: 12 residues. CDR3: CASRMEGNTIYF. Here the CDR3 DNA reads TGTGCCAGCAGGATGGAAGGAAACACCATATATTTT.

This clonotype occurred a few times. The J gene is TRBJ2-3, the V gene TRBV21-1; the D call of TRBD2 is as the table states it, not checked on the DNA. TRBV21-1 is recorded as a pseudogene. This CDR3 is 13 amino acids long. The CDR3 sequence is CASSKGRVDTQYF. DNA for the CDR3: TGTGCCAGCAGCAAAGGGAGGGTAGATACGCAGTATTTT.

The chain has TRBV7-2 and TRBJ2-2; the D is unclear. The V gene lost 1 base and the J gene lost 5 bases, with 5 bases spanning the gap. This CDR3 contains 13 residues. Germline CDR1 is SGHTA and CDR2 is FQGNSA. The CDR3 DNA follows: TGTGCCAGCAGCTTAGGCCGGACCGGGGAGCTGTTTTTT. This codes for CASSLGRTGELFF.

This clonotype occurred many times. The genes are TRBV29-1 and TRBJ1-2, with D possibly matching TRBD1 (5 bases). This CDR3 has 14 amino acids. Per the germline V gene, CDR1 is SQVTM and CDR2 is ANQGSEA. V lost 4 bases, J lost 1 base, and 13 bases lay in between. The CDR3 loop reads CSVAQAAFNYGYTF. For the CDR3, the DNA is TGCAGCGTTGCACAGGCCGCCTTTAACTATGGCTACACCTTC.

The chain joins TRBV5-1 to TRBJ1-2; D is perhaps TRBD1 (6 bases). The germline V gene encodes CDR1 SGHRS and CDR2 YFSETQ. Trimming left V 4 bases short and J 0 bases short, with 31 bases between. The CDR3 loop spans 21 amino acids. This CDR3 is CASSPHGRQAVKLPSNYGYTF. In DNA form, the CDR3 reads TGCGCCAGCAGCCCACACGGGAGACAGGCCGTTAAACTCCCTTCTAACTATGGCTACACCTTC.

The rearrangement links TRBV11-2 to TRBJ1-2, with TRBD1 matching 7 bases. Germline V CDR1 and CDR2: SGHAT, FQNNGV. The ends lost 4 bases at V and 5 bases at J; junction bases unmatched: 7. The CDR3 contains 14 residues. This CDR3 reads CASSSLTGIYGYTF. The DNA for the CDR3 is TGTGCCAGCAGCTCGCTGACAGGGATTTATGGCTACACCTTC. The whole variable domain, filled in from reference TRBV11-2 and TRBJ1-2, reads EAGVAQSPRYKIIEKRQSVAFWCNPISGHATLYWYQQILGQGPKLLIQFQNNGVVDDSQLPKDRFSAERLKGVDSTLKIQPAKLEDSAVYLCASSSLTGIYGYTFGSGTRLTVV.

This chain uses TRBV6-1 with TRBJ1-6, with no clear D. Trimming removed 6 bases at V and 0 bases at J, with 9 bases between. CDR3 length equals 15 residues. CDR1 MNHNS and CDR2 SASEGT come from the germline V gene. The CDR3 nucleotides are TGTGCCAGCAGCGACCCGAGCTCCTATAATTCACCCCTCCACTTT. Its translation: CASSDPSSYNSPLHF.

This clonotype came up a few times. This rearrangement joins TRBV5-1 to TRBJ2-2; no firm D call. The CDR3 runs 14 residues. CDR1 SGHRS and CDR2 YFSETQ come from the germline V gene. V gave up 4 bases and J gave up 1 base, with 8 bases separating them. The CDR3 DNA is TGCGCCAGCAGCCCCACCTTGAACACCGGGGAGCTGTTTTTT. It is translated as CASSPTLNTGELFF.